This TCR beta chain stems from a study of shared clonotypes between healthy human individuals. Regarding the study as a whole: Clonotype sharing among donors, it was expected, would be affected by sequencing depth.

A remark on this clone: No antigen is known for it.

Healthy adults negative for HIV, lacking recent acute infections or vaccinations, served as donors. What CD8 memory combined were CD45RO+ cells and CCR7-negative CD45RA+ TemRA cells. Template for every sorted-subset replicate PCR totaled roughly 200 ng DNA, 25,000 to 30,000 T cell genomes. Repertoires were generated with immunoSEQ multiplex PCR, while TCRdb's copy carries only in-frame clones and drops some. The repertoire includes over 300,000 clones, about nine tenths of them detected once, and roughly 17% sits in the top ten. CDR1 MDHEN and CDR2 SYDVKM come from the germline V gene. The CDR3 contains 18 residues. J was trimmed by 1 base and V by 4 bases; bases with no gene match: 13.

Sample: memory CD8+ T cells sorted from blood. Stated subset: CD45RO+ cells pooled with CCR7-negative TemRA cells. The TCR comes from a man younger than 30 in good health. The chain links TRBV28 to TRBJ2-7; 10 positions match TRBD1. CDR3 sequence: CASSSTGQGPHPSYEQYF. In DNA, the CDR3 is TGTGCCAGCAGTTCCACGGGACAGGGGCCTCACCCATCCTACGAGCAGTACTTC. The complete variable domain, with remaining parts taken from reference TRBV28 and TRBJ2-7, reads DVKVTQSSRYLVKRTGEKVFLECVQDMDHENMFWYRQDPGLGLRLIYFSYDVKMKEKGDIPEGYSVSREKKERFSLILESASTNQTSMYLCASSSTGQGPHPSYEQYFGPGTRLTVT.